Following are 19 T cell receptor beta chains from one sample sequenced in a study of T cells in Graves' hyperthyroidism and ophthalmopathy. Researchers took RNA transcripts and amplified the TCR beta CDR3 regions from them. Primed by the HTBI set, a first-round RT-PCR was run on the TCR CDR3. TCRdb passed the multiplex PCR reads through MiXCR, listing each CDR3 protein once. Of approximately 600,000 distinct CDR3 sequences detected, about 20% appear once; the ten largest clones hold roughly a third. The specimen sequenced was blood. The origin of the receptors is a man aged 25-45 years with Graves' ophthalmopathy.

This clonotype has at least ten counts. CDR3 protein: CASSEGGGYEQYF. CDR3 in DNA: TGTGCCAGCAGCGAGGGGGGAGGCTACGAGCAGTACTTC. The chain is built from TRBV7-2 and TRBJ2-7; D is possibly TRBD1 or TRBD2 (6 bases each). This CDR3 comprises 13 residues. Trimming shortened V by 5 bases and J by 3 bases, and 11 bases separated the two germline ends. Germline V lookup: CDR1 SGHTA, CDR2 FQGNSA.

This clonotype has only a few counts. The genes are TRBV19 and TRBJ1-1; no clear D gene. The CDR3 loop spans 13 amino acids. Per the germline V gene, CDR1 is LNHDA and CDR2 is SQIVND (reference sequence). Trimming stripped 2 bases from V and 2 bases from J, with 6 bases between. This chain's CDR3 is CASSISDNTEAFF. The CDR3 coding sequence is TGTGCCAGTAGTATATCAGATAACACTGAAGCTTTCTTT.

This clonotype has ten or more counts. The chain couples TRBV2 to TRBJ2-3; 9 bases line up with TRBD1. V was pared by 6 bases and J by 4 bases, with 8 bases of the junction left unmatched. The germline V gene encodes CDR1 SNHLY and CDR2 FYNNEI. This CDR3 spans 15 amino acids. DNA for the CDR3: TGTGCCAGCAGGAGCGGACAGGGGAACGCAGATACGCAGTATTTT. Translated: CASRSGQGNADTQYF. Supplemented by reference TRBV2 and TRBJ2-3, the full variable domain reads EPEVTQTPSHQVTQMGQEVILRCVPISNHLYFYWYRQILGQKVEFLVSFYNNEISEKSEIFDDQFSVERPDGSNFTLKIRSTKLEDSAMYFCASRSGQGNADTQYFGPGTRLTVL.

This clonotype was observed at least ten times. The DNA of the CDR3 is TGTGCCAGCAGCTCGGGTTGGGACACTGAAGCTTTCTTT. Translated, it gives CASSSGWDTEAFF. This chain uses TRBV11-2 with TRBJ1-1, with unresolved D. The ends were cut back, 4 bases at V and 3 bases at J, with 9 bases in the middle. CDR1 and CDR2 (germline): SGHAT, FQNNGV. CDR3 length: 13 residues.

At least ten counts were recorded for this clonotype. The chain links TRBV30 to TRBJ2-7; maybe TRBD1 (6 bases). The V gene lost 2 bases and the J gene lost 3 bases, with 11 bases spanning the gap. The CDR3 is 13 residues long. The germline V gene has CDR1 GTSNPN and CDR2 SVGIG (reference sequence). The CDR3 DNA is TGTGCCTGGAGTCTAACAGGGCACTACGAGCAGTACTTC. Translation gives CAWSLTGHYEQYF.

The chain combines TRBV6-1 with TRBJ2-1, with D hard to call. Trimming took 4 bases from V and 2 from J, leaving 15 bases between them. This CDR3 comprises 16 residues. From germline, CDR1 is MNHNS and CDR2 SASEGT. CDR3 nucleotides: TGTGCCAGCAGTGCAACGACACGGCTCGCCTACAATGAGCAGTTCTTC. The encoded protein is CASSATTRLAYNEQFF.

The V call is TRBV9, the J call TRBJ2-1; D tentatively reads TRBD1 or TRBD2 (6 bases each). The CDR3 contains 17 residues. V lost 0 bases to trimming and J lost 7 bases, with 20 bases between them. Germline V gene sequence: CDR1 SGDLS, CDR2 YYNGEE. CDR3 region: CASSVALPTGAQNEQFF. The DNA of the CDR3 is TGTGCCAGCAGCGTAGCCCTTCCTACGGGGGCACAAAATGAGCAGTTCTTC. Full variable domain (outside the CDR3, taken from reference TRBV9 and TRBJ2-1): DSGVTQTPKHLITATGQRVTLRCSPRSGDLSVYWYQQSLDQGLQFLIQYYNGEERAKGNILERFSAQQFPDLHSELNLSSLELGDSALYFCASSVALPTGAQNEQFFGPGTRLTVL.

This clonotype has at least ten counts. The rearrangement uses TRBV28 and TRBJ1-5; D gene uncertain. CDR3 length equals 14 residues. Germline V CDR1 and CDR2: MDHEN, SYDVKM. Deletions cut 3 bases from V and 4 bases from J, with 10 bases between. The CDR3 DNA follows: TGTGCCAGCAGTTTTGTGGGGAGAAATCAGCCCCAGCATTTT. This gives the protein CASSFVGRNQPQHF. Using reference TRBV28 and TRBJ1-5 for the parts outside the CDR3, the full variable domain is DVKVTQSSRYLVKRTGEKVFLECVQDMDHENMFWYRQDPGLGLRLIYFSYDVKMKEKGDIPEGYSVSREKKERFSLILESASTNQTSMYLCASSFVGRNQPQHFGDGTRLSIL.

In its sample, this clonotype was seen a few times. The rearrangement uses TRBV5-6 and TRBJ1-4; D ambiguous. From germline, CDR1 is SGHDT and CDR2 YYEEEE. Trimming took off 2 bases at V and 0 bases at J, with 5 bases between the two ends. The CDR3 sequence is 14 residues long. The CDR3 protein is CASSFRATNEKLFF. DNA of the CDR3: TGTGCCAGCAGCTTCCGTGCAACTAATGAAAAACTGTTTTTT.

V is TRBV24-1 and J is TRBJ2-3; TRBD1 matches 9 bases. The CDR3 covers 12 residues. Unmatched junction bases numbered 3, after V lost 9 bases and J lost 6 bases. Germline V gene lookup returns CDR1 KGHDR and CDR2 SFDVKD. The CDR3 sequence is CATGQGPDTQYF. The CDR3 nucleotides read TGTGCCACCGGACAGGGGCCGGATACGCAGTATTTT.

This clonotype has ten or more counts. The chain combines TRBV7-2 with TRBJ2-1; possibly TRBD2 for D (6 bases). The CDR3 length is 15 residues. V gave up 2 bases and J gave up 0 bases, with 8 bases separating them. Germline-derived CDR1 and CDR2 are SGHTA and FQGNSA. The CDR3 reads CASSLLRGSYNEQFF. The CDR3 nucleotides read TGTGCCAGCAGCTTACTGCGGGGCTCCTACAATGAGCAGTTCTTC. Filled out from reference TRBV7-2 and TRBJ2-1, the complete variable domain reads GAGVSQSPSNKVTEKGKDVELRCDPISGHTALYWYRQSLGQGLEFLIYFQGNSAPDKSGLPSDRFSAERTGGSVSTLTIQRTQQEDSAVYLCASSLLRGSYNEQFFGPGTRLTVL.

V is TRBV27 and J is TRBJ1-2, with a possible D match to TRBD1 (5 bases). V was cut by 6 bases and J by 6 bases, with 20 bases left in between. Germline values: CDR1 MNHEY, CDR2 SMNVEV (reference sequence). The CDR3 totals 15 residues. CDR3 sequence: CASSTRLGTLHGYTF. Here the CDR3 DNA reads TGTGCCAGCAGCACCCGTTTGGGGACCCTTCATGGCTACACCTTC.

V and J are TRBV4-3 and TRBJ2-3; 7 nucleotides match TRBD1. The CDR3 runs to 15 residues. Per germline, CDR1 LGHNA and CDR2 YSLEER. V gave up 5 bases and J gave up 3 bases; unmatched junction bases: 8. The CDR3 DNA sequence: TGCGCCAGCAGCTACTACTACAGGGGTACAGATACGCAGTATTTT. Its protein product is CASSYYYRGTDTQYF.

A single count supports this clonotype. J is TRBJ1-6 and V is TRBV5-4; 7 bases agree with TRBD1. J lost 4 bases, V lost 3 bases, and 4 bases had no gene match. Germline CDR1 and CDR2: SGHNT and YYREEE (reference sequence). The CDR3 runs 15 residues. The CDR3 DNA reads TGTGCCAGCAGCTATGGACAGGAATATAATTCACCCCTCCACTTT. Protein: CASSYGQEYNSPLHF.

This chain joins TRBV20-1 and TRBJ2-3; TRBD1 or TRBD2 may be the D gene (5 bases each). The CDR3 runs to 15 residues. Germline loops: CDR1 DFQATT, CDR2 SNEGSKA (reference sequence). Trimming cost V 3 bases and J 0 bases, with 13 bases left between them. The CDR3 spells CSARVRGGSTDTQYF. The DNA for the CDR3 is TGCAGTGCTAGGGTCCGGGGCGGGAGCACAGATACGCAGTATTTT.

Turning to this clonotype: This could be a read error, since a much larger clone is one nucleotide away. The rearrangement links TRBV7-2 to TRBJ2-7; 9 bases line up with TRBD1. V lost 5 bases to trimming and J lost 4 bases; unmatched junction nucleotides: 9. The CDR3 totals 15 residues. Germline V gene data show CDR1 as SGHTA and CDR2 as FQGNSA. The CDR3: CASSRPGQGAYEQYF. CDR3 DNA sequence: TGTGCCAGCAGCCGTCCGGGACAGGGTGCTTACGAGCAGTACTTC. Complete variable domain (other parts from reference TRBV7-2 and TRBJ2-7): GAGVSQSPSNKVTEKGKDVELRCDPISGHTALYWYRQSLGQGLEFLIYFQGNSAPDKSGLPSDRFSAERTGGSVSTLTIQRTQQEDSAVYLCASSRPGQGAYEQYFGPGTRLTVT.

This clonotype has ten or more counts. The rearrangement uses TRBV28 and TRBJ2-7; possibly TRBD1 for D (6 bases). The CDR3 sequence is 15 residues long. V was trimmed by 5 bases and J by 2 bases, leaving 16 bases between them. The germline gives CDR1 MDHEN, CDR2 SYDVKM. This CDR3 is CASSGWTVRPYEQYF. The CDR3 nucleotides read TGTGCCAGCAGTGGCTGGACAGTCCGACCCTACGAGCAGTACTTC.

Worth noting for this clonotype: A single base separates this from a much larger clone, so it may be a read error. The gene calls are TRBV6-2 or TRBV6-3 and TRBJ2-1, with TRBD1 as a possible D gene (5 bases). Germline CDR1 MNHEY, CDR2 SVGEGT. This CDR3 contains 15 residues. In DNA, the CDR3 is TGTGCCAGCAGCCAGGGTGACAGTGTGGGGAATGAGCAGTCCTTC. Translation: CASSQGDSVGNEQSF.

This clonotype came up once. One junction end disagrees with the germline gene, perhaps due to a read error. The chain carries TRBV6-4 and TRBJ2-7; 7 bases are a match to TRBD1. Germline-derived CDR1 and CDR2 are MRHNA and SNTAGT. The CDR3 covers 14 residues. The CDR3 protein is CASSKQGILGEQYF. The CDR3 coding sequence is TGCGCCAGCAGTAAACAGGGGATTTTGGGCGAGCAGTACTTC.